These 27 T cell receptor beta chains came from one sample sequenced in a study of post-analysis software for immune sequencing data (dated by TCRdb to the mid-2010s). Study-wide findings and limitations: Significantly higher frequencies in patients than in controls were found for roughly 5 TRBV segments, including TRBV5-6, TRBV5-1 and TRBV20-1.

Their recognized antigens are unknown. The library relied on PCR. The sequencing machine was an Illumina HiSeq 2500. To reduce PCR and sequencing biases, unique molecular identifiers were incorporated into the TCR beta cDNA libraries. The public reads were quality trimmed at Q25 with fastp and then assembled into clones with MiXCR by TCRdb, keeping productive beta chains. When rows share a CDR3 protein, they turn into one entry using the most common DNA and genes. In this sample the table shows hundreds of thousands of distinct CDR3 sequences, approximately 39% of which occur a single time. Of the sample, 7.6% falls within the top ten clones. The sample comprised blood. The source is a girl aged 2 to 10 with multiple sclerosis.

The chain employs TRBV7-2 and TRBJ2-1, with D tentatively TRBD2 (5 bases). Trimming removed 5 bases at V and 0 bases at J, with 14 bases between. The CDR3 contains 16 residues. Looked up from germline, CDR1 is SGHTA and CDR2 is FQGNSA. CDR3 nucleotide sequence: TGTGCCAGCAGCCTGCGTGGAGGTTACTCCTACAATGAGCAGTTCTTC. Amino acid sequence: CASSLRGGYSYNEQFF.

This clonotype was picked up a small number of times. CDR3 bases: TGTGCCAGCAGCTTGGTTCCGGGGGTCAGCTCCTACGAGCAGTACTTC. This translates into CASSLVPGVSSYEQYF. The rearrangement uses TRBV5-6 and TRBJ2-7, with D possibly TRBD2 on 6 matching bases. This CDR3 comprises 16 residues. The V end was cut by 0 bases, the J end by 0 bases, with 13 bases between. Germline loops: CDR1 SGHDT, CDR2 YYEEEE.

V and J are TRBV4-2 and TRBJ1-4; TRBD1 agrees at 10 bases. V dropped 1 base and J dropped 0; count of bases not matched to a gene: 2. Germline CDR1 reads LGHNA; CDR2 reads YNFKEQ. This CDR3 has 17 residues. The CDR3 loop is CASSQGTGGATNEKLFF. CDR3 sequence (DNA): TGTGCCAGCAGCCAAGGGACAGGGGGTGCAACTAATGAAAAACTGTTTTTT.

In regard to this clonotype: A much bigger clone sits one base away, suggesting this may be a read error. The chain couples TRBV15 to TRBJ2-4; D might be TRBD2 (6 bases). The J call may be faulty, since TRBJ2-7 better matches the DNA end. Germline CDR1 and CDR2: LNHNV and YYDKDF (reference sequence). The CDR3 totals 15 residues. This chain's CDR3 is CATSRERDGCYEQYF. The CDR3 DNA is TGTGCCACCAGCAGAGAGCGGGACGGGTGCTACGAGCAGTACTTC.

This clonotype was observed a few times. The junction and the germline gene differ at one end; a read error may be behind it. The chain employs TRBV24-1 and TRBJ2-1, with 8 bases that match TRBD1. This CDR3 is 16 amino acids long. Germline V gene sequence: CDR1 KGHDR, CDR2 SFDVKD. CDR3 region: CASSDRDRTGGNEQFF. The CDR3 bases are TGTGCCTCCAGTGATCGGGACAGGACTGGGGGCAATGAGCAGTTCTTC.

In DNA, the CDR3 is TGTGCCAGCAGCTTAGGCGGCGGGAGGGCCAATGAGCAGTTCTTC. Translation gives CASSLGGGRANEQFF. V gene TRBV11-2 combines with J gene TRBJ2-1; 9 nucleotides match TRBD2. This CDR3 spans 15 amino acids. The J segment lost 6 bases and the V segment lost 1 base, leaving 4 bases of the junction unmatched. The germline V gene encodes CDR1 SGHAT and CDR2 FQNNGV.

The V and J genes are TRBV5-1 and TRBJ2-1; 9 bases align to TRBD1. Germline trimming cut 4 bases from V and 7 bases from J; bases unmatched to any gene: 15. Germline V lookup: CDR1 SGHRS, CDR2 YFSETQ. The CDR3 is 17 residues long. The CDR3 DNA follows: TGCGCCAGCAGCCCCAGAACAGGGGGCTTAGGGGAGAATGAGCAGTTCTTC. Translation gives CASSPRTGGLGENEQFF.

V gene TRBV10-3 combines with J gene TRBJ1-1; maybe TRBD1 (6 bases). Germline V gene data show CDR1 as ENHRY and CDR2 as SYGVKD. V was trimmed by 6 bases and J by 4 bases, leaving 15 bases between them. This CDR3 comprises 14 residues. This chain's CDR3 is CAISTGNLGTEAFF. In DNA, the CDR3 is TGTGCCATCAGCACAGGGAATCTAGGCACTGAAGCTTTCTTT.

V gene TRBV29-1 combines with J gene TRBJ1-1; 7 nucleotides match TRBD1. The CDR3 extends over 13 amino acids. CDR1 and CDR2 (germline): SQVTM, ANQGSEA. The ends lost 8 bases at V and 7 bases at J; junction bases unmatched: 13. CDR3 sequence: CSIADREQGEAFF. The CDR3 nucleotides are TGCAGCATTGCCGACAGGGAGCAGGGTGAAGCTTTCTTT.

V is TRBV29-1 and J is TRBJ2-1, with 9 positions matching TRBD2. V lost 3 bases and J lost 4; bases outside the gene matches: 4. The CDR3 totals 14 residues. CDR1 and CDR2 from the germline V gene are SQVTM and ANQGSEA. Written as DNA, the CDR3 is TGCAGCGTTGATCTAGCGGGATCGTACAATGAGCAGTTCTTC. It yields the protein CSVDLAGSYNEQFF.

The V and J genes are TRBV27 and TRBJ2-1, with D possibly matching TRBD2 (6 bases). This CDR3 is 16 amino acids long. CDR1 is MNHEY, CDR2 SMNVEV, per germline (reference sequence). Deletions cut 4 bases from V and 0 bases from J, with 13 bases between. Here the CDR3 DNA reads TGTGCCAGCAGTTCCCCCTTGGGGGGCTCCTACAATGAGCAGTTCTTC. This codes for CASSSPLGGSYNEQFF.

The chain is built from TRBV29-1 and TRBJ2-1; the match to TRBD2 covers 7 bases. CDR1 and CDR2 (germline): SQVTM, ANQGSEA. This CDR3 has 16 amino acids. The V gene end was trimmed by 1 base and the J gene end by 5 bases; junction bases not matched to a gene: 11. CDR3 sequence reads: CSVEGGGRSYHNEQFF. CDR3 DNA: TGCAGCGTTGAAGGGGGCGGGAGATCTTACCACAATGAGCAGTTCTTC.

This clonotype was found a few times. A read error may produce the germline difference seen at one junction end. V is TRBV7-9 and J is TRBJ2-3; D is undetermined. The CDR3 has 14 residues. In germline, CDR1 is SEHNR, CDR2 FQNEAQ (reference sequence). In DNA, the CDR3 is TGTGTCAGCACCGATCAGGAGAGCACAGATACGCAGTATTTT. Translated, it gives CVSTDQESTDTQYF.

The CDR3 DNA is TGTGCCAGCAGTTACTCCACCCGGACAGGTGGCTACACCTTC. This sequence encodes CASSYSTRTGGYTF. The genes are TRBV6-6 and TRBJ1-2, with TRBD1 identical over 7 bases. Unmatched junction bases numbered 5, after V lost 0 bases and J lost 7 bases. The CDR3 extends over 14 amino acids. In germline, CDR1 is MNHNY, CDR2 SVGAGI (reference sequence).

In its sample, this clonotype was seen many times. V and J are TRBV6-5 and TRBJ2-7, with TRBD1 matching over 9 bases. The CDR3 length is 16 residues. Per germline, CDR1 MNHEY and CDR2 SVGAGI. After removal of 2 bases from V and 0 bases from J, the junction contained 5 bases not matched to a gene. The CDR3 sequence: CASSYMGQGSSYEQYF. CDR3 nucleotides: TGTGCCAGCAGTTACATGGGACAGGGAAGCTCCTACGAGCAGTACTTC.

The chain recombines TRBV28 with TRBJ2-5; 8 nucleotides match TRBD2. The J call may be in error: the DNA end matches TRBJ2-7 better. Germline V gives CDR1 MDHEN, CDR2 SYDVKM. The CDR3 loop spans 14 amino acids. CDR3 residues: CASRDSGVPPEQYF. The CDR3 DNA follows: TGTGCCAGCAGGGATAGCGGGGTTCCCCCCGAGCAGTACTTC.

This clonotype was counted only a few times. The chain has TRBV5-1 and TRBJ2-4; a weak D match, TRBD1 (5 bases). Trimming took off 4 bases at V and 0 bases at J, with 14 bases between the two ends. Germline V CDR1 and CDR2: SGHRS, YFSETQ. The CDR3 spans 16 residues. CDR3 DNA sequence: TGCGCCAGCAGCCCGCGACAGCCCTTAGCCAAAAACATTCAGTACTTC. It specifies CASSPRQPLAKNIQYF.

This clonotype came up a few times. The chain uses TRBV28 and TRBJ1-5; D might be TRBD1 (5 bases). The V and J ends lost 6 bases and 3 bases respectively, with 15 bases between them. The CDR3 has 15 amino acids. Germline values: CDR1 MDHEN, CDR2 SYDVKM. Here the CDR3 reads CASSFTQAPNQPQHF. CDR3 in DNA: TGTGCCAGCAGCTTCACACAGGCGCCCAATCAGCCCCAGCATTTT.

This clonotype has only a few counts. V usage is TRBV7-3 and J usage is TRBJ1-1; D might be TRBD1 (5 bases). Germline lookup yields CDR1 SGHTA and CDR2 FQGTGA. V lost 3 bases and J lost 5, with 13 bases in between. The CDR3 runs 14 residues. CDR3 loop: CASSFGAAGTEAFF. In nucleotides, the CDR3 is TGTGCCAGCAGCTTCGGGGCCGCGGGGACTGAAGCTTTCTTT.

V usage is TRBV6-5 and J usage is TRBJ1-5; D may be TRBD1 (5 bases). V shed 10 bases and J shed 0 bases, with 16 bases lying between them. CDR1 is MNHEY, CDR2 SVGAGI, per germline. The CDR3 length is 15 residues. Here the CDR3 DNA reads TGTGCCACCGCGGAGGCAGGGCATAGCAATCAGCCCCAGCATTTT. Translated: CATAEAGHSNQPQHF.

J is TRBJ2-7 and V is TRBV9; D is uncertain. This CDR3 has 14 amino acids. V was clipped by 2 bases and J by 0 bases, with 9 bases between them. Germline lookup yields CDR1 SGDLS and CDR2 YYNGEE. CDR3 bases: TGTGCCAGCAGCGTCCAGGCGAGCTCCTACGAGCAGTACTTC. Protein sequence: CASSVQASSYEQYF.

The V and J genes are TRBV20-1 and TRBJ1-5, with a possible D match to TRBD1 (5 bases). CDR1 is DFQATT, CDR2 SNEGSKA, per germline (reference sequence). This CDR3 contains 13 residues. V shed 7 bases and J shed 6 bases, with 16 bases lying between them. CDR3 loop: CSVTGLVGQPQHF. The CDR3 nucleotides read TGCAGTGTCACAGGACTAGTGGGTCAGCCCCAGCATTTT.

This rearrangement joins TRBV7-9 to TRBJ1-5, with TRBD1 as a possible D gene (5 bases). The CDR3 runs 15 residues. V was trimmed by 3 bases and J by 3 bases, leaving 12 bases between them. CDR1 and CDR2 (germline): SEHNR, FQNEAQ (reference sequence). Written as DNA, the CDR3 is TGTGCCAGCAGCTTTAGCGGGGGGAACAATCAGCCCCAGCATTTT. It specifies CASSFSGGNNQPQHF.

This rearrangement joins TRBV5-1 to TRBJ2-4; no firm D call. The J call is doubtful: the DNA matches TRBJ2-7 better. CDR3 length: 13 residues. CDR1 SGHRS and CDR2 YFSETQ come from the germline V gene. CDR3: CASSPPFPREQYF. DNA for the CDR3: TGCGCCAGCAGTCCCCCATTTCCCCGCGAGCAGTACTTC.

The chain couples TRBV4-3 to TRBJ2-3; TRBD2 might be the D (5 bases). The CDR3 contains 17 residues. V shed 0 bases and J shed 2 bases, with 15 bases lying between them. Germline CDR1 is LGHNA and CDR2 is YSLEER. CDR3 sequence (DNA): TGCGCCAGCAGCCAAGATCCGGTGAGCGGACCCACAGATACGCAGTATTTT. Translating gives CASSQDPVSGPTDTQYF.

The genes are TRBV27 and TRBJ2-3, with no clear D. Germline CDR1 MNHEY, CDR2 SMNVEV (reference sequence). Trimming shortened V by 0 bases and J by 0 bases, and 10 bases separated the two germline ends. This CDR3 comprises 16 residues. The CDR3 here is CASSLSDGRSTDTQYF. CDR3 coding DNA: TGTGCCAGCAGTTTATCCGATGGCCGTAGCACAGATACGCAGTATTTT.

In its sample, this clonotype was seen a few times. This chain uses TRBV20-1 with TRBJ2-7; TRBD2 matches at 7 bases. Germline CDR1 and CDR2: DFQATT and SNEGSKA (reference sequence). J lost 2 bases, V lost 3 bases, and 7 bases had no gene match. The CDR3 covers 14 residues. The CDR3 DNA follows: TGCAGTGCTAGGGTGGGCGGGAGCCCCTACGAGCAGTACTTC. Protein product: CSARVGGSPYEQYF.